Sequencing of this TCR beta chain was carried out in a study of cytomegalovirus exposure and HLA in healthy donors. Study-level background: Within an early data release were 80 million to 90 million unique TCRs drawn from HLA-typed donors.

PCR employed 60 Vbeta and 13 Jbeta primers. TCRdb's copy holds only in-frame clones and misses some; the assay was immunoSEQ multiplex PCR. This sample yields some 140,000 clones, of which about four fifths are seen a single time; approximately 4.3% belongs to the top ten. Germline CDR1 reads SGHDT; CDR2 reads YYEEEE. Deletions cut 0 bases from V and 7 bases from J, with 8 bases between. This CDR3 has 12 amino acids. The source is a man younger than 45 in good health. The V gene is TRBV5-6, the J gene TRBJ2-7, with D possibly matching TRBD2 (6 bases). Sequences were obtained from PBMCs. The CDR3 loop is CASSLAGEEQYF. The CDR3 DNA sequence: TGTGCCAGCAGCTTGGCGGGAGAAGAGCAGTACTTC.